Sequencing of this TCR beta chain was carried out in a study of Graves' ophthalmopathy and Graves' hyperthyroidism. Findings and limits, study-wide: Blood shared most expanded thyroid clonotypes above 0.001 frequency.

If patients had other autoimmune diseases, uncontrolled infections, pregnancy or lactation, they were excluded. Trimming removed 4 bases from V and 0 bases from J; junction bases left unmatched: 10. CDR1 and CDR2 from the germline V gene are SGHTA and FQGNSA. The CDR3 has 17 amino acids. RNA transcripts were the source from which TCR beta CDR3 regions were amplified. An opening RT-PCR round employed HTBI primers and preceded a second-round multiplex PCR. MiXCR, run by TCRdb on the multiplex PCR reads, gives a single entry per CDR3 protein. The sample holds about 700,000 distinct CDR3 sequences, roughly 40% seen once. There are many counts of this clonotype. Its matching antigen is unknown.

Sample: peripheral blood. This receptor was obtained from an adult man with Graves' ophthalmopathy. This chain uses TRBV7-2 with TRBJ1-2; 8 nucleotides agree with TRBD1. CDR3 sequence: CASSYPQGAGANYGYTF. The CDR3 nucleotides read TGTGCCAGCAGCTACCCGCAGGGGGCGGGGGCTAACTATGGCTACACCTTC. The complete variable domain, with remaining parts taken from reference TRBV7-2 and TRBJ1-2, reads GAGVSQSPSNKVTEKGKDVELRCDPISGHTALYWYRQSLGQGLEFLIYFQGNSAPDKSGLPSDRFSAERTGGSVSTLTIQRTQQEDSAVYLCASSYPQGAGANYGYTFGSGTRLTVV.